Presented here are 23 T cell receptor beta chains from one specimen sequenced in a study of T cell responses to AZD1222 COVID-19 vaccine (dated by TCRdb to about 2021). Interpreted using the paper, the time point label stands for: baseline before first vaccination. Libraries were built with the immunoSEQ multiplex PCR assay. The source is immuneACCESS, and TCRdb retained only in-frame sequences with V and J called. Part of the clones is not carried over; for the studies checked, unresolved V genes explain less than half of this, and the remainder is unexplained. The sample records about 85,000 clones, roughly nine tenths of which are singletons. The ten largest clones represent 6% to 9% of the sample. Specimen: peripheral blood, collected on day 0 of AZD1222 vaccination. These receptors all come from an adult in good health.

The chain uses TRBV6-5 and TRBJ1-1; D gene unclear. Between the trimmed V and J ends, which lost 6 bases and 1 base, there was a span of 9 bases. CDR1 is MNHEY, CDR2 SVGAGI, per germline. The CDR3 runs to 13 residues. DNA for the CDR3: TGTGCCAGCAGCGTCGGACCGAACACTGAAGCTTTCTTT. It translates to CASSVGPNTEAFF.

This sequence joins TRBV19 and TRBJ1-2; D unresolved. This CDR3 region has 15 residues. V was shortened by 5 bases and J by 2 bases, with 15 bases between the two germline ends. Per germline, CDR1 LNHDA and CDR2 SQIVND (reference sequence). The CDR3 region has the DNA TGTGCCAGTAGTGCCCGAGCCGGGAACAACTATGGCTACACCTTC. Translation gives CASSARAGNNYGYTF.

This chain connects TRBV29-1 to TRBJ2-5; the D gene is possibly TRBD2 (5 bases). Germline V CDR1 and CDR2: SQVTM, ANQGSEA. CDR3 length: 14 residues. The V end was cut by 1 base, the J end by 4 bases, with 13 bases between. The CDR3 bases are TGCAGCGTTGAAGTGACACTGGCGGGAGAGACCCAGTACTTC. It codes for CSVEVTLAGETQYF.

This CDR3 reads CASSDASRLGTGELFF. The DNA of the CDR3 is TGTGCCAGCAGTGATGCTAGCCGTTTAGGGACCGGGGAGCTGTTTTTT. This chain links TRBV6-1 with TRBJ2-2; tentatively, D is TRBD2 (5 bases). This CDR3 has 16 amino acids. Germline values: CDR1 MNHNS, CDR2 SASEGT. The ends were cut back, 3 bases at V and 5 bases at J, with 16 bases in the middle.

The chain recombines TRBV4-1 with TRBJ2-7; TRBD1 aligns across 9 bases. The CDR3 is 14 amino acids. Per germline, CDR1 MGHRA and CDR2 YSYEKL. Trimming cost V 4 bases and J 4 bases; bases outside gene matches: 5. The CDR3 loop is CASSLGTGLYEQYF. The CDR3 DNA is TGCGCCAGCAGCCTCGGGACAGGGTTGTACGAGCAGTACTTC.

CDR3 sequence (DNA): TGTGCCAGCAGTTACTCGGGGCCAGGCAATGAGCAGTTCTTC. Encoded protein: CASSYSGPGNEQFF. The gene calls are TRBV6-6 and TRBJ2-1, with TRBD1 as a possible D gene (5 bases). The CDR3 totals 14 residues. The V gene's germline CDR1 is MNHNY and CDR2 SVGAGI (reference sequence). The V end lost 0 bases, the J end lost 6 bases, and 9 bases lay between the germline ends.

This chain links TRBV18 with TRBJ1-1; possibly TRBD1 for D (6 bases). The germline CDR1 and CDR2 sequences are KGHSH and LQKENI. This CDR3 region has 15 residues. Deletions cut 3 bases from V and 0 bases from J, with 11 bases between. CDR3 coding DNA: TGTGCCAGCTCACCGGACAGATCTCTGAACACTGAAGCTTTCTTT. It encodes CASSPDRSLNTEAFF.

V and J are TRBV7-2 and TRBJ2-5; possibly TRBD1 or TRBD2 for D (6 bases each). The CDR3 runs 14 residues. Germline values: CDR1 SGHTA, CDR2 FQGNSA. V lost 4 bases and J 5 bases, leaving 14 bases between the germline ends. CDR3 region: CASSSHLGGETQYF. The CDR3 DNA reads TGTGCCAGCAGCTCCCACCTCGGGGGCGAGACCCAGTACTTC.

This sequence joins TRBV7-2 and TRBJ1-1, with 8 bases identical to TRBD1. The V segment lost 2 bases and the J segment 5 bases; nucleotides outside the gene matches: 10. CDR3 length: 16 amino acids. Germline V gene sequence: CDR1 SGHTA, CDR2 FQGNSA. The CDR3 DNA is TGTGCCAGCAGCTTACAGGGGGCCGGTATAAGAACTGAAGCTTTCTTT. Translated: CASSLQGAGIRTEAFF.

This clone was counted a single time. The rearrangement uses TRBV28 and TRBJ2-7; unclear D gene. Trimming took 7 bases from V and 0 from J, leaving 10 bases between them. CDR1 is MDHEN and CDR2 is SYDVKM in the germline V gene. The CDR3 loop spans 13 amino acids. DNA for the CDR3: TGTGCCAGCACCATATCTAACTCCTACGAGCAGTACTTC. The encoded protein is CASTISNSYEQYF.

This chain links TRBV7-9 with TRBJ2-7; D perhaps matches TRBD1 (6 bases). CDR3 length: 14 amino acids. Germline V lookup: CDR1 SEHNR, CDR2 FQNEAQ (reference sequence). V lost 4 bases and J 2 bases, leaving 12 bases between the germline ends. Here the CDR3 DNA reads TGTGCCAGCAGCTACCGGGACAATACCTACGAGCAGTACTTC. Translation gives CASSYRDNTYEQYF.

The rearrangement joins TRBV7-9 to TRBJ2-2; D is undetermined. V was clipped by 3 bases and J by 7 bases, with 6 bases between them. CDR3 size: 12 residues. Germline V lookup: CDR1 SEHNR, CDR2 FQNEAQ (reference sequence). The CDR3 sequence: CASSFGVGELFF. The CDR3, as DNA: TGTGCCAGCAGCTTTGGGGTCGGGGAGCTGTTTTTT.

V gene TRBV20-1 combines with J gene TRBJ1-1; no reliable D call. Germline V CDR1 and CDR2: DFQATT, SNEGSKA (reference sequence). CDR3 size: 11 residues. Trimming removed 4 bases from V and 2 bases from J, with 5 bases in between. For the CDR3, the DNA is TGCAGTGCTATACGAAACACTGAAGCTTTCTTT. This encodes CSAIRNTEAFF.

This chain joins TRBV18 and TRBJ2-6; 7 bases agree with TRBD1. V shed 3 bases and J 0 bases; nucleotides not matched to a gene: 2. CDR3 length: 16 amino acids. Germline V gene sequence: CDR1 KGHSH, CDR2 LQKENI. CDR3: CASSPPGGSGANVLTF. As DNA, the CDR3 is TGTGCCAGCTCACCCCCAGGGGGCTCTGGGGCCAACGTCCTGACTTTC.

This rearrangement joins TRBV28 to TRBJ1-2, with TRBD1 matching over 9 bases. This CDR3 is built from 14 residues. V trimming: 2 bases; J trimming: 2 bases; junction bases outside the gene matches: 0. CDR1 and CDR2 from the germline V gene are MDHEN and SYDVKM. This CDR3 reads CASSLGTGNYGYTF. CDR3 bases: TGTGCCAGCAGTTTAGGGACAGGGAACTATGGCTACACCTTC.

The CDR3 loop is CAWAQNNYGYTF. CDR3 nucleotides: TGTGCCTGGGCTCAGAATAACTATGGCTACACCTTC. The rearrangement uses TRBV30 and TRBJ1-2; no firm D call. CDR1 and CDR2 (germline): GTSNPN, SVGIG (reference sequence). The CDR3 has 12 residues. V was pared by 5 bases and J by 1 base, with 8 bases between.

The table lists this clone with a few counts. The chain carries TRBV5-1 and TRBJ2-5; 7 bases agree with TRBD2. Trimming cost V 7 bases and J 2 bases; bases outside gene matches: 5. Looked up from germline, CDR1 is SGHRS and CDR2 is YFSETQ. CDR3 size: 13 residues. The CDR3 region is CASGEGRQETQYF. CDR3 DNA sequence: TGCGCCAGCGGGGAGGGTAGACAAGAGACCCAGTACTTC.

The V call is TRBV19, the J call TRBJ2-1, with 10 nucleotides matching TRBD2. This CDR3 has 13 residues. Germline V gene sequence: CDR1 LNHDA, CDR2 SQIVND (reference sequence). The V segment lost 7 bases and the J segment 8 bases; nucleotides outside the gene matches: 5. Here the CDR3 reads CASKASGSDEQFF. The CDR3 coding sequence is TGTGCCAGTAAAGCTAGCGGGAGCGATGAGCAGTTCTTC.

This chain connects TRBV20-1 to TRBJ1-2, with D possibly matching TRBD1 (5 bases). Trimming removed 3 bases at V and 5 bases at J, with 13 bases between. The CDR3 spans 13 residues. Germline CDR1 is DFQATT and CDR2 is SNEGSKA (reference sequence). The CDR3 region has the DNA TGCAGTGCTAGTACAGGAATGGTTTATGGCTACACCTTC. It encodes CSASTGMVYGYTF.

DNA for the CDR3: TGTGCCACCCGGGGCGAGACCCAGTACTTC. It encodes CATRGETQYF. This chain connects TRBV18 to TRBJ2-5; either TRBD1 or TRBD2 may supply D (5 bases each). V was clipped by 10 bases and J by 5 bases, with 8 bases between them. This CDR3 is built from 10 residues. Germline assignment: CDR1 KGHSH and CDR2 LQKENI.

This chain connects TRBV10-3 to TRBJ1-1; possible D gene TRBD1, 5 bases. V was clipped by 6 bases and J by 3 bases, with 11 bases between them. The CDR3 contains 13 residues. From germline, CDR1 is ENHRY and CDR2 SYGVKD. The CDR3 sequence: CAIRPRVDTEAFF. The CDR3, as DNA: TGTGCCATCAGACCCAGGGTCGACACTGAAGCTTTCTTT.

This clone has just one count. The chain carries TRBV6-2 or TRBV6-3 and TRBJ2-1, with TRBD1 as a possible D gene (6 bases). This CDR3 contains 11 residues. V lost 5 bases and J lost 7, with 6 bases in between. CDR1 and CDR2 (germline): MNHEY, SVGEGT. The CDR3 DNA reads TGTGCCAGCAGTCAGGGGAATGAGCAGTTCTTC. Amino acid sequence: CASSQGNEQFF.

This chain joins TRBV9 and TRBJ1-1; a possible D gene is TRBD1 (5 bases). The CDR3 covers 14 residues. CDR1 and CDR2 (germline): SGDLS, YYNGEE. The V and J ends lost 2 bases and 1 base respectively, with 9 bases between them. Written as DNA, the CDR3 is TGTGCCAGCAGCGTGGGGCCCCAGAACACTGAAGCTTTCTTT. Translated: CASSVGPQNTEAFF.